A single sample gave rise to the 15 T cell receptor beta chains below, sequenced in a study of cytomegalovirus exposure and HLA in healthy donors. The table came from immunoSEQ multiplex PCR; TCRdb's copy has only in-frame clones and leaves some out. Of roughly 56,000 clones detected, 85% to 90% appear once; the ten largest clones hold 15%. The specimen sequenced was PBMCs. The receptors shown here come from a woman aged 18-29 years in good health and CMV-seronegative.

V is TRBV6-1 and J is TRBJ1-1; 8 bases map to TRBD1. V dropped 4 bases and J dropped 4; count of bases not matched to a gene: 5. Germline CDR1 MNHNS, CDR2 SASEGT. The CDR3 runs 14 residues. The CDR3 loop is CASSGQGLGTEAFF. The CDR3 nucleotides are TGTGCCAGCAGTGGACAGGGGCTGGGCACTGAAGCTTTCTTT.

The CDR3 DNA reads as TGTGCCAGCAACAACGGGGACGAGCAGTACTTC. This encodes CASNNGDEQYF. J is TRBJ2-7 and V is TRBV6-5, with a weak D call TRBD2 (5 bases). CDR3 length: 11 residues. The germline gives CDR1 MNHEY, CDR2 SVGAGI. V dropped 7 bases and J dropped 5 bases, with 9 bases sitting between them.

The V and J genes are TRBV14 and TRBJ1-1, with 8 bases lining up with TRBD1. The CDR3 has 16 amino acids. The V segment lost 4 bases and the J segment 5 bases; nucleotides outside the gene matches: 12. Germline V gene data show CDR1 as SGHDN and CDR2 as FVKESK. DNA of the CDR3: TGTGCCAGCAGCCCCAGGACAGGGCGATACGGGACTGAAGCTTTCTTT. Its protein is CASSPRTGRYGTEAFF.

This chain joins TRBV7-6 and TRBJ2-3; 8 bases agree with TRBD1. V was clipped by 5 bases and J by 4 bases; unmatched bases: 8. The CDR3 is 15 residues long. Germline V lookup: CDR1 SGHVS, CDR2 FNYEAQ. Written as DNA, the CDR3 is TGTGCCAGCAGCCCTGGACAGGGTCGTGCAGATACGCAGTATTTT. Its protein product is CASSPGQGRADTQYF.

The chain links TRBV30 to TRBJ1-3; unclear D gene. Trimming stripped 0 bases from V and 4 bases from J, with 10 bases between. This CDR3 has 14 residues. Germline values: CDR1 GTSNPN, CDR2 SVGIG (reference sequence). This chain's CDR3 is CAWSVSAVGNTIYF. The CDR3 DNA sequence: TGTGCCTGGAGTGTCTCCGCGGTGGGAAACACCATATATTTT.

V gene TRBV25-1 combines with J gene TRBJ1-1; D perhaps matches TRBD1 (5 bases). The length of the CDR3 is 13 residues. Trimming took 6 bases from V and 4 from J, leaving 12 bases between them. CDR1 is MGHDK, CDR2 SYGVNS, per germline. The CDR3 nucleotides read TGTGCCAGCAGAGGGGTTGGTCGCACTGAAGCTTTCTTT. The encoded protein is CASRGVGRTEAFF.

The rearrangement joins TRBV6-1 to TRBJ1-2, with D unclear. The CDR3 loop spans 14 amino acids. V lost 2 bases and J 2 bases, leaving 9 bases between the germline ends. Germline CDR1 MNHNS, CDR2 SASEGT. The chain's CDR3 is CASSELGRNYGYTF. Written as DNA, the CDR3 is TGTGCCAGCAGTGAATTGGGCAGAAACTATGGCTACACCTTC.

About this clone itself: The same CDR3 also results from other DNA sequences found in this sample. J is TRBJ2-7 and V is TRBV4-2, with 9 bases aligning to TRBD2. CDR3 length: 14 amino acids. The V gene's germline CDR1 is LGHNA and CDR2 YNFKEQ. V was pared by 1 base and J by 5 bases, with 3 bases of the junction left unmatched. The DNA of the CDR3 is TGTGCCAGCAGCCAAGCGGCGGGAGGGAACGAGCAGTACTTC. Its translation is CASSQAAGGNEQYF.

The chain uses TRBV27 and TRBJ1-2; no clear D. The V gene's germline CDR1 is MNHEY and CDR2 SMNVEV (reference sequence). Trimming shortened V by 1 base and J by 5 bases, and 8 bases separated the two germline ends. CDR3 length: 13 amino acids. Here the CDR3 reads CASSLFGGYGYTF. The CDR3 DNA reads TGTGCCAGCAGTTTATTCGGCGGATATGGCTACACCTTC.

This clone has only one observation. This rearrangement joins TRBV7-9 to TRBJ2-1, with D possibly TRBD1 on 6 matching bases. V lost 2 bases and J 3 bases, leaving 11 bases between the germline ends. The CDR3 sequence is 15 residues long. Looked up from germline, CDR1 is SEHNR and CDR2 is FQNEAQ (reference sequence). As DNA, the CDR3 is TGTGCCAGCAGCTTAACCTCGGACAGCTACAATGAGCAGTTCTTC. The encoded protein is CASSLTSDSYNEQFF. Full variable domain (outside the CDR3, taken from reference TRBV7-9 and TRBJ2-1): DTGVSQNPRHKITKRGQNVTFRCDPISEHNRLYWYRQTLGQGPEFLTYFQNEAQLEKSRLLSDRFSAERPKGSFSTLEIQRTEQGDSAMYLCASSLTSDSYNEQFFGPGTRLTVL.

This sequence joins TRBV9 and TRBJ2-3, with 10 bases aligning to TRBD2. This CDR3 spans 16 amino acids. With V trimmed by 2 bases and J by 4 bases, 7 bases remained unmatched. Per germline, CDR1 SGDLS and CDR2 YYNGEE. The CDR3 is CASSVLAGVGPDTQYF. For the CDR3, the DNA is TGTGCCAGCAGCGTTCTAGCGGGAGTAGGGCCAGATACGCAGTATTTT. Full variable domain (rest looked up from reference TRBV9 and TRBJ2-3): DSGVTQTPKHLITATGQRVTLRCSPRSGDLSVYWYQQSLDQGLQFLIQYYNGEERAKGNILERFSAQQFPDLHSELNLSSLELGDSALYFCASSVLAGVGPDTQYFGPGTRLTVL.

The gene calls are TRBV9 and TRBJ2-1, with 10 bases aligning to TRBD2. This CDR3 contains 16 residues. The junction had 7 bases not matched to a gene; V was cut back by 0 bases and J by 7 bases. Per germline, CDR1 SGDLS and CDR2 YYNGEE. The CDR3 sequence is CASSVAALAGVNEQFF. The CDR3, as DNA: TGTGCCAGCAGCGTAGCGGCGCTAGCGGGAGTAAATGAGCAGTTCTTC.

This chain links TRBV7-6 with TRBJ2-1, with 9 nucleotides matching TRBD2. The CDR3 spans 17 residues. Germline assignment: CDR1 SGHVS and CDR2 FNYEAQ. After removal of 4 bases from V and 0 bases from J, the junction contained 7 bases not matched to a gene. CDR3 bases: TGTGCCAGCAGCTCGCGTCTAGCGGGAACCTCCTACAATGAGCAGTTCTTC. Protein product: CASSSRLAGTSYNEQFF.

This chain connects TRBV5-1 to TRBJ2-3; TRBD2 agrees at 7 bases. Germline CDR1 reads SGHRS; CDR2 reads YFSETQ. V was clipped by 6 bases and J by 2 bases; unmatched bases: 6. The CDR3 is 14 residues long. The CDR3 is CASNSAGFTDTQYF. The CDR3 DNA is TGCGCCAGCAACTCAGCGGGATTCACAGATACGCAGTATTTT.

The rearrangement joins TRBV7-3 to TRBJ2-3; D is perhaps TRBD2 (5 bases). Germline V CDR1 and CDR2: SGHTA, FQGTGA. There are 15 residues in the CDR3. V was cut by 4 bases and J by 0 bases, with 11 bases left in between. The CDR3 DNA is TGTGCCAGCAGCTCCCGGGGTGCTAGCACAGATACGCAGTATTTT. This translates into CASSSRGASTDTQYF.